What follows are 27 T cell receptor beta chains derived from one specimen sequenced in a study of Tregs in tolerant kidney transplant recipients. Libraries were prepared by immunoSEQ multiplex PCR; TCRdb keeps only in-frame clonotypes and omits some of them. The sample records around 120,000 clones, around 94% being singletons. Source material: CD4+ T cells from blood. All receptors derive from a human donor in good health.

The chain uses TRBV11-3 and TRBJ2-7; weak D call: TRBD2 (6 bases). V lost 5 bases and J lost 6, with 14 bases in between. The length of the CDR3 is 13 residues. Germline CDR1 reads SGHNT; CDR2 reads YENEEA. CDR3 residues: CASSGSGASEQYF. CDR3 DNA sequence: TGTGCCAGCAGCGGTAGCGGAGCCAGCGAGCAGTACTTC.

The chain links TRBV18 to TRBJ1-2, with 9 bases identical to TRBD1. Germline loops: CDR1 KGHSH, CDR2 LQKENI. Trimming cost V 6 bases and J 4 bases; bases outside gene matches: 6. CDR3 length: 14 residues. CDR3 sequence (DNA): TGTGCCAGCTCCCCCGGACAGGGGCTCTATGGCTACACCTTC. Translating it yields CASSPGQGLYGYTF.

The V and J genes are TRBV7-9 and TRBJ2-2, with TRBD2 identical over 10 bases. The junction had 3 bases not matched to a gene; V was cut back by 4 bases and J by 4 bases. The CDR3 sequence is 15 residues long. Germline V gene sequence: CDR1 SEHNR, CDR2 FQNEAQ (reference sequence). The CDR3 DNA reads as TGTGCCAGCAGCTCCGGACTAGCGGCCACCGGGGAGCTGTTTTTT. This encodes CASSSGLAATGELFF.

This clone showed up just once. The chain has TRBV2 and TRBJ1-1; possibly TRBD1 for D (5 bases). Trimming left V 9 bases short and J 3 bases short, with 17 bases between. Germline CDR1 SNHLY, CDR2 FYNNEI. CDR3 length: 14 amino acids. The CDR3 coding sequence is TGTGCCAGTACACCGGGACGGCCCTACACTGAAGCTTTCTTT. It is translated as CASTPGRPYTEAFF.

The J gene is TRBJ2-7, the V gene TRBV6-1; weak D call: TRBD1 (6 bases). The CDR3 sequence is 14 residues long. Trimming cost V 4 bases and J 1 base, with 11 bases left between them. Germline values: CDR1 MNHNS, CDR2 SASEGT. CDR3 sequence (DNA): TGTGCCAGCAGTGGCCCGGGACATTCCTACGAGCAGTACTTC. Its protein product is CASSGPGHSYEQYF.

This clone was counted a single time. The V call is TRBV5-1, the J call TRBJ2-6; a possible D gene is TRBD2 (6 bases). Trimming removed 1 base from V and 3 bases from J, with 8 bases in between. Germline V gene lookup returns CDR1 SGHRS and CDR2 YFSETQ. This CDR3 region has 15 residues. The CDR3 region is CASSLFGSGANVLTF. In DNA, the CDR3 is TGCGCCAGCAGCTTGTTCGGGAGTGGGGCCAACGTCCTGACTTTC.

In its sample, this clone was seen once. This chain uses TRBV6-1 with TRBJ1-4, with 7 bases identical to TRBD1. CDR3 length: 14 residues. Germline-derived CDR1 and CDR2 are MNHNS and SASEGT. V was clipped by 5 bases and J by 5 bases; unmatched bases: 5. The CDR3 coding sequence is TGTGCCAGCAGTACAGGACAGGAGAATGAAAAACTGTTTTTT. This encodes CASSTGQENEKLFF.

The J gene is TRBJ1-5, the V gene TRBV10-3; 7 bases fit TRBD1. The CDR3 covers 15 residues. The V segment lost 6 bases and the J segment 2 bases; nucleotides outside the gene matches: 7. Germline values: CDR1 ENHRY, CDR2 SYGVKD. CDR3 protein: CAIRGTGQGNQPQHF. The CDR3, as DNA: TGTGCCATCAGGGGTACCGGACAGGGCAATCAGCCCCAGCATTTT.

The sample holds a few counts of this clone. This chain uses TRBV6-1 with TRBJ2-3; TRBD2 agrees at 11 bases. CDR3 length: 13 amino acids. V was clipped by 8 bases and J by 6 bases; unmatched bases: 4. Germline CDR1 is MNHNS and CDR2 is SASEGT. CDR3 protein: CASLGLAGDTQYF. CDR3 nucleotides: TGTGCCAGCCTCGGACTAGCGGGCGATACGCAGTATTTT.

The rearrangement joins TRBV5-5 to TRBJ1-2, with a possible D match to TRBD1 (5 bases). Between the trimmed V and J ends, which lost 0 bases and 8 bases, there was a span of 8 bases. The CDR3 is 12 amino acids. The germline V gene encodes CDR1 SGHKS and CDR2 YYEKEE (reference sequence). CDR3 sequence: CASSLDGGGYTF. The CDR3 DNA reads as TGTGCCAGCAGCTTGGATGGGGGAGGCTACACCTTC. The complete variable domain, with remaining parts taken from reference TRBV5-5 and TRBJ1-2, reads DAGVTQSPTHLIKTRGQQVTLRCSPISGHKSVSWYQQVLGQGPQFIFQYYEKEERGRGNFPDRFSARQFPNYSSELNVNALLLGDSALYLCASSLDGGGYTFGSGTRLTVV.

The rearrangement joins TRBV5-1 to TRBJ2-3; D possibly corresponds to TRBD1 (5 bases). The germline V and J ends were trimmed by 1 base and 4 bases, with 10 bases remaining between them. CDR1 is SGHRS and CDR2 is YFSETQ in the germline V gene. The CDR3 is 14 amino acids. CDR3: CASSLYAGSDTQYF. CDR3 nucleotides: TGCGCCAGCAGCTTGTACGCAGGGTCAGATACGCAGTATTTT.

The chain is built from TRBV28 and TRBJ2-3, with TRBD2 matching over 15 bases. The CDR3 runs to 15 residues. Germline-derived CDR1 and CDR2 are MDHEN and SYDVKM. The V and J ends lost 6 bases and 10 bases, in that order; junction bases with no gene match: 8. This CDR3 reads CASSLTGTSGRSQYF. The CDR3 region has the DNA TGTGCCAGCAGCCTAACCGGGACTAGCGGGAGGTCGCAGTATTTT.

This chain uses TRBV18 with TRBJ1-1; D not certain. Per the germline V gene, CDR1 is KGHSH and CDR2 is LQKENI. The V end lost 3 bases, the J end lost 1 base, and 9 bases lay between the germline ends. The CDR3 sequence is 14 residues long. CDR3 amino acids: CASSPTQANTEAFF. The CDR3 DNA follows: TGTGCCAGCTCACCTACCCAGGCGAACACTGAAGCTTTCTTT.

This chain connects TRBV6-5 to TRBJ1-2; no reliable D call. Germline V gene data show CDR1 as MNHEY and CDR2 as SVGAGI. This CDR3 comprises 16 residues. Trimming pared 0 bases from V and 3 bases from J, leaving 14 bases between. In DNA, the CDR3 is TGTGCCAGCAGTTACTCGAGTAGGGTGGTGGACTATGGCTACACCTTC. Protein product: CASSYSSRVVDYGYTF.

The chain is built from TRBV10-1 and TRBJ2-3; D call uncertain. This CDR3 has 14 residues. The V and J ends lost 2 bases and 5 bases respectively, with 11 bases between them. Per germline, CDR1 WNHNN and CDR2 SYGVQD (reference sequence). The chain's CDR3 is CASSEDRGGDTQYF. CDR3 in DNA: TGCGCCAGCAGTGAGGACCGTGGCGGAGATACGCAGTATTTT.

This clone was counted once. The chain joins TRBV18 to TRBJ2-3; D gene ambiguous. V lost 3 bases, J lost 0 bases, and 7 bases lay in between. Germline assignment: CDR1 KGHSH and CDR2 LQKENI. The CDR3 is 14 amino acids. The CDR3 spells CASSPLDSTDTQYF. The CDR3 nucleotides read TGTGCCAGCTCACCCTTAGACAGCACAGATACGCAGTATTTT.

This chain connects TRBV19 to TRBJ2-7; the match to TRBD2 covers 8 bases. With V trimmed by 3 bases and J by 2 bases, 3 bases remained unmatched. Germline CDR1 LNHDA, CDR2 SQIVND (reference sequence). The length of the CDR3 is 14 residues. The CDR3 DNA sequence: TGTGCCAGTAGTATCGCGACTAGCGCCTACGAGCAGTACTTC. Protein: CASSIATSAYEQYF.

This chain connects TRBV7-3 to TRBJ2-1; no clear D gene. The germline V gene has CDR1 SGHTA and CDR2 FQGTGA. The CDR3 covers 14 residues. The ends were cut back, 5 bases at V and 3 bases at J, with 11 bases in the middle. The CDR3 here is CASSPSRNYNEQFF. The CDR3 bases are TGTGCCAGCAGCCCTTCCCGGAACTACAATGAGCAGTTCTTC.

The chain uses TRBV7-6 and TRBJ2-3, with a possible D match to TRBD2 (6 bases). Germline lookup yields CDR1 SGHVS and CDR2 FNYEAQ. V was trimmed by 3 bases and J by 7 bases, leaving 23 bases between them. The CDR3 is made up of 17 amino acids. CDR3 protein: CASSLPNSAGWINTQYF. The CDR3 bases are TGTGCCAGCAGCTTGCCCAATAGCGCGGGATGGATAAATACGCAGTATTTT.

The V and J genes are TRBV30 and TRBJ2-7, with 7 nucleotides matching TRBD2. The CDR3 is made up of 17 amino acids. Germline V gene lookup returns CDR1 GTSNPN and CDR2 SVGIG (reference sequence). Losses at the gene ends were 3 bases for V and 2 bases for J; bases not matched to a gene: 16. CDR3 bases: TGTGCCTGGAGCCTATCCGTCGGGCGGGAGCGCACCTACGAGCAGTACTTC. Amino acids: CAWSLSVGRERTYEQYF.

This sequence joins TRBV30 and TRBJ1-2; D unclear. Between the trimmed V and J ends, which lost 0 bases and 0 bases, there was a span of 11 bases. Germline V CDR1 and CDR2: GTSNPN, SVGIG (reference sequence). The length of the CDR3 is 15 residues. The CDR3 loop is CAWSVGPTTNYGYTF. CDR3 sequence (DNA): TGTGCCTGGAGTGTTGGACCAACCACTAACTATGGCTACACCTTC.

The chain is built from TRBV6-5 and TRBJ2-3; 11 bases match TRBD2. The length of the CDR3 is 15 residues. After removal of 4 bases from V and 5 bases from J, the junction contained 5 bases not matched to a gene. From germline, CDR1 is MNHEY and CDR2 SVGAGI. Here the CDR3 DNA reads TGTGCCAGCAGTTTAGCGGGGGGGCTAGTAGATACGCAGTATTTT. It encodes CASSLAGGLVDTQYF.

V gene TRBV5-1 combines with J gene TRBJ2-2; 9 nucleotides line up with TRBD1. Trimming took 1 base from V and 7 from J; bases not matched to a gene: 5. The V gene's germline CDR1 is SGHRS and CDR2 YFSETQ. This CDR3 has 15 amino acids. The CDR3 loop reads CASSLQQGANGELFF. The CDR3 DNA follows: TGCGCCAGCAGCTTGCAACAGGGGGCTAACGGGGAGCTGTTTTTT.

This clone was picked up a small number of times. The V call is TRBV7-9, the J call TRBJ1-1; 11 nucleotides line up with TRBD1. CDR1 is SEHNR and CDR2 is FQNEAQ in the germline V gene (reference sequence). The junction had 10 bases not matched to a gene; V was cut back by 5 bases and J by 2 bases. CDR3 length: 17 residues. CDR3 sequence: CASSRTGGAWGNTEAFF. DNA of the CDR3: TGTGCCAGCAGCCGGACAGGGGGCGCGTGGGGAAACACTGAAGCTTTCTTT.

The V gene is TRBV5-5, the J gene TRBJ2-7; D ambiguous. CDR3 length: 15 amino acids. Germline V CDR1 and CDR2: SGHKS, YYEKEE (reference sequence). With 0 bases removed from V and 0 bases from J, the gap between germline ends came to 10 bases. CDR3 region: CASSLGPGSSYEQYF. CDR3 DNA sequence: TGTGCCAGCAGCTTGGGCCCCGGTAGCTCCTACGAGCAGTACTTC.

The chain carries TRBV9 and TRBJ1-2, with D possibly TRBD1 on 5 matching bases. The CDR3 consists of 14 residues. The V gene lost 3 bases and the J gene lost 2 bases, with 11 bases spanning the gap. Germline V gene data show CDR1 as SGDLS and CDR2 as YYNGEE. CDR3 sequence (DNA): TGTGCCAGCAGCGCCCGGGGGGGAAACTATGGCTACACCTTC. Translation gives CASSARGGNYGYTF.

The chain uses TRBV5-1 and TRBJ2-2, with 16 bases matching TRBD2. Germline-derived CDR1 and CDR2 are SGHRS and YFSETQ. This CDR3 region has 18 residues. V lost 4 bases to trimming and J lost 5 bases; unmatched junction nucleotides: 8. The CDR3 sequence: CASSPGTSGRAGTGELFF. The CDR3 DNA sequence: TGCGCCAGCAGCCCTGGGACTAGCGGGAGGGCCGGAACCGGGGAGCTGTTTTTT.